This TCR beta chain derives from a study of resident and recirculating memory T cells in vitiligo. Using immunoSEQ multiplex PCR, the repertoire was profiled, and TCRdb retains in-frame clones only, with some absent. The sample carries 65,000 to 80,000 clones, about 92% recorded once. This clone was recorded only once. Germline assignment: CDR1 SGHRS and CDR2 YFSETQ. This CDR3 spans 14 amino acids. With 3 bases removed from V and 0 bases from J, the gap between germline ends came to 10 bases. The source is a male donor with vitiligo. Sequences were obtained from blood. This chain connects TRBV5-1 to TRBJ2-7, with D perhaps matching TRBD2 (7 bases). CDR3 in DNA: TGCGCCAGCAGCTGGGAGGGGGTCTCCTACGAGCAGTACTTC. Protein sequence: CASSWEGVSYEQYF.